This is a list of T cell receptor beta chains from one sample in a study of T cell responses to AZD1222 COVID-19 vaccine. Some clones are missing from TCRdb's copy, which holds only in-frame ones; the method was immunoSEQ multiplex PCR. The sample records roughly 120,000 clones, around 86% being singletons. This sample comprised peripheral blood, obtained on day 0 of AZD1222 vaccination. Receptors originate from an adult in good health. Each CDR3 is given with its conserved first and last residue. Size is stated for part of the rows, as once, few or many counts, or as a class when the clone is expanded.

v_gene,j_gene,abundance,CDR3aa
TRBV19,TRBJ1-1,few,CASTAGRPGTEAFF
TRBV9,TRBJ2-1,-,CASSPQPSAAIELF
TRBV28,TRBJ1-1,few,CASSSGQGSSEAFF
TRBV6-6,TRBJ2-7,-,CASSLGGVSYEQYF
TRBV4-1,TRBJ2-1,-,CASSQAAGDLQGEQFF
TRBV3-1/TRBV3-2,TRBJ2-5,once,CASSQGGSGNF
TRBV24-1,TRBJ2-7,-,CATSDSASGSSYEQYF
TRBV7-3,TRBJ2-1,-,CASRRPEQFF
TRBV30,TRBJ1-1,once,CAWSPGQGLDTEAFF
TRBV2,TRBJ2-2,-,CASSASQGGTGELFF
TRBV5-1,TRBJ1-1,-,CASSSDGQGITEAFF
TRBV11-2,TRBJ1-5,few,CASSPGGTGARPQHF
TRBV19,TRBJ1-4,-,CATKREGAPNEKLFF
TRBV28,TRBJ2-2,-,CASSLASGTNTGELFF
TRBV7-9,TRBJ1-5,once,CASSPPGGSNRNQPQHF
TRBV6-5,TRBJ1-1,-,CASRWAGADTEAFF
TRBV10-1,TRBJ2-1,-,CASSERGSSYNEQFF
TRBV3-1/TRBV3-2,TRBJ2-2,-,CASSPLARGRDTGELFF
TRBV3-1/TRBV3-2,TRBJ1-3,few,CASSHNSGNTIYF
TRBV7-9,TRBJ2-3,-,CASSSLGLGTQYF
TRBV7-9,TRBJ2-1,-,CASSLWTLIREQFF
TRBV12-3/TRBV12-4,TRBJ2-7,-,CASSVLPGAEQYF
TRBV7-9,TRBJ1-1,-,CASSLGLGDTEAFF
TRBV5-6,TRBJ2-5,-,CASSPPEGQETQYF
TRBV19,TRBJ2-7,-,CASSISPPGAYEQYF
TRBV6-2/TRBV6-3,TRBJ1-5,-,CASSHSRANQPQHF
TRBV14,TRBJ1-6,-,CASSQERQAGWPLHF
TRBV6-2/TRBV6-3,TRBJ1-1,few,CASSYTIYSVGYEAFF
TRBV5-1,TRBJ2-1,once,CASGGPRAEQFF
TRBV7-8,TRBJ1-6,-,CASSQGDSYNSPLHF
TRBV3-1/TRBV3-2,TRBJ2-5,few,CASSQETSGSQETQYF
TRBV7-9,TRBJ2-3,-,CASSPHYTGQTSTDTQYF